A single sample is the source of the 23 T cell receptor beta chains below, sequenced in a study of cytomegalovirus exposure and HLA in healthy donors. PCR used 60 Vbeta primers and 13 Jbeta primers. This table comes from immunoSEQ multiplex PCR, and its TCRdb copy is limited to in-frame clones, with some not included. The sample gives under 200,000 clones, 60% to 80% of which show up once; under 1.5% is in the top ten. Sequencing was carried out using PBMCs. The source is a woman aged 25 to 39 in good health and CMV-seronegative.

The J gene is TRBJ2-3, the V gene TRBV18, with D perhaps matching TRBD1 (6 bases). V was pared by 3 bases and J by 1 base, with 8 bases between. CDR3 length equals 14 residues. Germline V lookup: CDR1 KGHSH, CDR2 LQKENI. CDR3: CASSPDSRTDTQYF. CDR3 in DNA: TGTGCCAGCTCACCGGACAGCCGCACAGATACGCAGTATTTT.

A remark on this clone: Different DNA sequences within this sample yield the same CDR3. The chain carries TRBV30 and TRBJ1-5, with 7 bases that match TRBD1. CDR1 GTSNPN and CDR2 SVGIG come from the germline V gene (reference sequence). This CDR3 comprises 14 residues. Trimming took 1 base from V and 5 from J; bases not matched to a gene: 5. CDR3 nucleotide sequence: TGTGCCTGGAGTGGAGGGCAGGGGGATCAGCCCCAGCATTTT. Residues: CAWSGGQGDQPQHF.

This chain links TRBV5-4 with TRBJ1-1, with 7 bases lining up with TRBD1. This CDR3 is 14 amino acids long. CDR1 is SGHNT, CDR2 YYREEE, per germline (reference sequence). V gave up 0 bases and J gave up 4 bases; unmatched junction bases: 3. DNA for the CDR3: TGTGCCAGCAGCTTGGACAGGGGATCCACTGAAGCTTTCTTT. Protein sequence: CASSLDRGSTEAFF. Full variable domain (rest looked up from reference TRBV5-4 and TRBJ1-1): ETGVTQSPTHLIKTRGQQVTLRCSSQSGHNTVSWYQQALGQGPQFIFQYYREEENGRGNFPPRFSGLQFPNYSSELNVNALELDDSALYLCASSLDRGSTEAFFGQGTRLTVV.

V gene TRBV7-9 combines with J gene TRBJ1-3; D is unclear. Germline CDR1 is SEHNR and CDR2 is FQNEAQ (reference sequence). This CDR3 region has 18 residues. The germline V and J ends were trimmed by 0 bases and 0 bases, with 15 bases remaining between them. The CDR3, as DNA: TGTGCCAGCAGCTTAGCGGGAACGGGAACAGCCTCTGGAAACACCATATATTTT. Amino acids: CASSLAGTGTASGNTIYF.

The chain joins TRBV5-1 to TRBJ2-7; 13 bases match TRBD2. Germline V lookup: CDR1 SGHRS, CDR2 YFSETQ. The CDR3 covers 17 residues. The J segment lost 4 bases and the V segment lost 4 bases, leaving 11 bases of the junction unmatched. Here the CDR3 reads CASSPRTSGGLKYEQYF. In DNA, the CDR3 is TGCGCCAGCAGCCCGAGGACTAGCGGGGGCCTTAAGTACGAGCAGTACTTC.

This chain connects TRBV6-5 to TRBJ1-4, with 8 bases that match TRBD1. V was clipped by 2 bases and J by 12 bases; unmatched bases: 11. The CDR3 runs to 15 residues. Germline V gives CDR1 MNHEY, CDR2 SVGAGI. CDR3 sequence reads: CASSYRTGITGELFF. The CDR3, as DNA: TGTGCCAGCAGTTACAGGACAGGGATAACTGGGGAACTGTTTTTT.

J is TRBJ1-5 and V is TRBV15; the match to TRBD1 covers 9 bases. CDR1 LNHNV and CDR2 YYDKDF come from the germline V gene (reference sequence). Trimming took 7 bases from V and 6 from J; bases not matched to a gene: 13. This CDR3 is 16 amino acids long. The CDR3 coding sequence is TGTGCCACCACCGAGAAGGCCGGGACAGGGATTCAGCCCCAGCATTTT. Translating gives CATTEKAGTGIQPQHF.

The V and J genes are TRBV15 and TRBJ2-7, with D possibly being TRBD1 (5 bases). Germline values: CDR1 LNHNV, CDR2 YYDKDF (reference sequence). The ends were cut back, 0 bases at V and 3 bases at J, with 9 bases in the middle. The CDR3 spans 14 residues. The CDR3 DNA reads TGTGCCACCAGCAGAGATTACAGGAACTACGAGCAGTACTTC. Translation gives CATSRDYRNYEQYF.

The CDR3 loop reads CASSLQGPGSYEQYF. The DNA of the CDR3 is TGTGCCAGCAGTTTACAGGGCCCTGGCTCCTACGAGCAGTACTTC. The rearrangement joins TRBV27 to TRBJ2-7; a possible D gene is TRBD1 (5 bases). The CDR3 covers 15 residues. Germline-derived CDR1 and CDR2 are MNHEY and SMNVEV (reference sequence). The V end lost 2 bases, the J end lost 0 bases, and 11 bases lay between the germline ends.

The chain carries TRBV5-5 and TRBJ2-6; 7 positions agree with TRBD1. This CDR3 comprises 19 residues. Germline V gene sequence: CDR1 SGHKS, CDR2 YYEKEE (reference sequence). The V and J ends lost 4 bases and 0 bases, in that order; junction bases with no gene match: 13. The CDR3 region is CASSGLVGQTYSGANVLTF. CDR3 DNA: TGTGCCAGCAGCGGCTTGGTGGGACAGACCTACTCTGGGGCCAACGTCCTGACTTTC.

This clone was counted only a few times. This rearrangement joins TRBV5-4 to TRBJ2-5; D is possibly TRBD1 (5 bases). CDR3 length: 16 amino acids. V dropped 4 bases and J dropped 5 bases, with 21 bases sitting between them. Germline CDR1 and CDR2: SGHNT and YYREEE (reference sequence). For the CDR3, the DNA is TGTGCCAGCAGCGAGGACACACTCCCGATCTCGGAGACCCAGTACTTC. Encoded protein: CASSEDTLPISETQYF.

The CDR3 region is CSVEDRDRGRETQYF. CDR3 DNA sequence: TGCAGCGTTGAAGATCGCGACAGGGGGCGAGAGACCCAGTACTTC. The V and J genes are TRBV29-1 and TRBJ2-5; 10 nucleotides line up with TRBD1. Germline V gene sequence: CDR1 SQVTM, CDR2 ANQGSEA. Trimming took 0 bases from V and 4 from J; bases not matched to a gene: 5. CDR3 length: 15 residues.

The chain employs TRBV30 and TRBJ2-7, with TRBD1 as a possible D gene (6 bases). Germline V gene sequence: CDR1 GTSNPN, CDR2 SVGIG (reference sequence). V was shortened by 3 bases and J by 2 bases, with 11 bases between the two germline ends. This CDR3 spans 13 amino acids. CDR3: CAWSYGDTYEQYF. CDR3 bases: TGTGCCTGGAGCTACGGGGACACCTACGAGCAGTACTTC.

The sample holds a few counts of this clone. The chain links TRBV11-3 to TRBJ2-7; 9 bases align to TRBD1. This CDR3 has 15 residues. The V gene end was trimmed by 5 bases and the J gene end by 4 bases; junction bases not matched to a gene: 9. Germline V CDR1 and CDR2: SGHNT, YENEEA. The CDR3 DNA reads as TGTGCCAGCAGCACCTGGACAGGGGATGGGTACGAGCAGTACTTC. Protein: CASSTWTGDGYEQYF.

The rearrangement joins TRBV2 to TRBJ1-1; no clear D. CDR1 is SNHLY, CDR2 FYNNEI, per germline. V gave up 3 bases and J gave up 3 bases, with 14 bases separating them. CDR3 length equals 15 residues. The CDR3 loop reads CASSEAGRPHTEAFF. The CDR3 bases are TGTGCCAGCAGTGAGGCAGGAAGGCCCCACACTGAAGCTTTCTTT.

The chain recombines TRBV7-7 with TRBJ2-1; 9 nucleotides line up with TRBD1. Unmatched junction bases numbered 8, after V lost 5 bases and J lost 9 bases. The CDR3 spans 14 residues. Germline lookup yields CDR1 SSHAT and CDR2 FNYEAQ (reference sequence). CDR3 amino acids: CASSPGQGNGEQFF. The CDR3 DNA sequence: TGTGCCAGCAGCCCGGGACAGGGTAACGGTGAGCAGTTCTTC.

The rearrangement links TRBV5-5 to TRBJ1-5; D ambiguous. From germline, CDR1 is SGHKS and CDR2 YYEKEE (reference sequence). With 4 bases removed from V and 3 bases from J, the gap between germline ends came to 14 bases. This CDR3 has 15 amino acids. The DNA of the CDR3 is TGTGCCAGCAGCATTGGAGGACCTAACAATCAGCCCCAGCATTTT. It is translated as CASSIGGPNNQPQHF.

The chain uses TRBV6-6 and TRBJ1-2, with TRBD1 as a possible D gene (5 bases). V lost 5 bases to trimming and J lost 6 bases, with 13 bases between them. The germline V gene has CDR1 MNHNY and CDR2 SVGAGI (reference sequence). CDR3 length: 13 amino acids. The CDR3 reads CASSLGEGHGYTF. CDR3 nucleotides: TGTGCCAGCAGTCTTGGGGAGGGGCATGGCTACACCTTC.

The chain carries TRBV7-9 and TRBJ2-7; tentative D call: TRBD1 (5 bases). Looked up from germline, CDR1 is SEHNR and CDR2 is FQNEAQ (reference sequence). The V gene lost 5 bases and the J gene lost 1 base, with 12 bases spanning the gap. The CDR3 has 14 amino acids. The CDR3 bases are TGTGCCAGCAGCCTACTCCAGGGTTCCTACGAGCAGTACTTC. Its protein is CASSLLQGSYEQYF. Combining the CDR3 with reference TRBV7-9 and TRBJ2-7 gives the whole variable domain DTGVSQNPRHKITKRGQNVTFRCDPISEHNRLYWYRQTLGQGPEFLTYFQNEAQLEKSRLLSDRFSAERPKGSFSTLEIQRTEQGDSAMYLCASSLLQGSYEQYFGPGTRLTVT.

The chain uses TRBV18 and TRBJ1-3; a possible D gene is TRBD1 (5 bases). CDR3 length equals 16 residues. Germline assignment: CDR1 KGHSH and CDR2 LQKENI. Trimming cost V 3 bases and J 0 bases, with 12 bases left between them. CDR3 DNA sequence: TGTGCCAGCTCACCTTCCCCAGGGCTCTCTGGAAACACCATATATTTT. Translated, it gives CASSPSPGLSGNTIYF. Variable domain in full (rest from reference TRBV18 and TRBJ1-3): NAGVMQNPRHLVRRRGQEARLRCSPMKGHSHVYWYRQLPEEGLKFMVYLQKENIIDESGMPKERFSAEFPKEGPSILRIQQVVRGDSAAYFCASSPSPGLSGNTIYFGEGSWLTVV.

This clone was detected only once. Written as DNA, the CDR3 is TGCAGCGTTGAACGGGCGGGAGGGGGCGCATCAGATACGCAGTATTTT. Its protein product is CSVERAGGGASDTQYF. This chain uses TRBV29-1 with TRBJ2-3; 9 bases align to TRBD2. The V gene's germline CDR1 is SQVTM and CDR2 ANQGSEA. V lost 2 bases and J lost 4; bases outside the gene matches: 10. This CDR3 spans 16 amino acids.

The chain is built from TRBV15 and TRBJ2-3, with D maybe TRBD1 (6 bases). V dropped 5 bases and J dropped 2 bases, with 14 bases sitting between them. Germline CDR1 reads LNHNV; CDR2 reads YYDKDF (reference sequence). The CDR3 runs to 15 residues. Here the CDR3 DNA reads TGTGCCACCAGCTTTCGCAGGGGATTCACAGATACGCAGTATTTT. Translation gives CATSFRRGFTDTQYF.

The genes are TRBV5-4 and TRBJ2-5, with D unresolved. V lost 6 bases to trimming and J lost 2 bases, with 20 bases between them. Per the germline V gene, CDR1 is SGHNT and CDR2 is YYREEE (reference sequence). The CDR3 extends over 16 amino acids. The CDR3 DNA follows: TGTGCCAGCACCTTTTTCACCGGCACAGCACAAGAGACCCAGTACTTC. It codes for CASTFFTGTAQETQYF.